This paragraph reports one TCR beta chain. The antigen is undetermined. The CDR3 is made up of 19 amino acids. Germline lookup yields CDR1 LGHNA and CDR2 YNFKEQ. Trimming at V came to 5 bases and at J to 1 base, leaving 11 bases not matched to a gene. The data were taken from a study of early stage breast cancer tumors. Across the study: Most invasive tumors, about 75% of the 16, were ER+/PR+/HER2-. Broader study findings: Comparing each tissue with blood distinguished tumor from normal in 14 of 16 patients.

Data came from immunoSEQ multiplex PCR; TCRdb stores just in-frame clones and leaves some out. This sample carries approximately 54,000 clones, roughly 73% of them seen once, and the ten largest clones take 3.4%. Material for sequencing was blood. The chain uses TRBV4-2 and TRBJ2-3, with 14 positions matching TRBD2. This clonotype was obtained from a person aged 35-50 years with breast cancer. The CDR3 DNA is TGTGCCAGCAGCTCTGGGACTAGCGGGAGTGGGTACGGCACAGATACGCAGTATTTT. Protein sequence: CASSSGTSGSGYGTDTQYF.